Listed below are T cell receptor beta chains from one sample, sequenced in a study of control samples from healthy donors and cancer patients. Data came from immunoSEQ multiplex PCR; TCRdb stores just in-frame clones and leaves some out. The repertoire holds about 180,000 clones, with around 94% as singletons. Sequencing used blood. These receptors were obtained from a man younger than 40 in good health. Both conserved end residues are part of each CDR3. A D gene is named only where the DNA matches it firmly. The size of a clone is reported for some rows only, either as once, few or many, or as a class for expanded clones.

V gene: TRBV7-8
J gene: TRBJ2-7
clone size: once
D gene: .
CDR3 DNA: TGTGCCAGCAGCCTACTTAACCTAGTACGGGAGCAGTACTTC
CDR3 protein: CASSLLNLVREQYF

V gene: TRBV5-4
J gene: TRBJ1-2
clone size: .
D gene: .
CDR3 DNA: TGTGCCAGCAGCTTGAATTTGCGAAGTTTTGGCTACACCTTC
CDR3 protein: CASSLNLRSFGYTF

V gene: TRBV30
J gene: TRBJ1-6
clone size: .
D gene: .
CDR3 DNA: TGTGCCTGGGAACCCCTCTTCACAGCTAATTCACCCCTCCACTTT
CDR3 protein: CAWEPLFTANSPLHF

V gene: TRBV15
J gene: TRBJ1-2
clone size: .
D gene: .
CDR3 DNA: TGTGCCACCAGCATCCCGTCTCCAGGGGCAAACTATGGCTACACCTTC
CDR3 protein: CATSIPSPGANYGYTF

V gene: TRBV19
J gene: TRBJ1-2
clone size: .
D gene: .
CDR3 DNA: TGTGCCAGTAGTATAGCGGAGGGCGGGGGCTACACCTTC
CDR3 protein: CASSIAEGGGYTF

V gene: TRBV15
J gene: TRBJ1-4
clone size: .
D gene: .
CDR3 DNA: TGTGCCACCAGCAGAGATTATGGGGCAGGGAATGAAAAACTGTTTTTT
CDR3 protein: CATSRDYGAGNEKLFF

V gene: TRBV24-1
J gene: TRBJ2-3
clone size: .
D gene: TRBD2
CDR3 DNA: TGTGCCACCGATACTACCGGGACTAGCGGGGCCACAGATACGCAGTATTTT
CDR3 protein: CATDTTGTSGATDTQYF

V gene: TRBV5-1
J gene: TRBJ2-5
clone size: .
D gene: TRBD1
CDR3 DNA: TGCGCCAGCAGCTTGACAGGGGACCCCCTCTATGGAGAGACCCAGTACTTC
CDR3 protein: CASSLTGDPLYGETQYF

V gene: TRBV19
J gene: TRBJ2-3
clone size: once
D gene: TRBD2
CDR3 DNA: TGTGCCAGTAGTTCTTGGACTAGCGCGGGAGATACGCAGTATTTT
CDR3 protein: CASSSWTSAGDTQYF

V gene: TRBV10-3
J gene: TRBJ2-2
clone size: .
D gene: .
CDR3 DNA: TGTGCCATCAGTGAGCCGGGACGGCCCAACACCGGGGAGCTGTTTTTT
CDR3 protein: CAISEPGRPNTGELFF

V gene: TRBV18
J gene: TRBJ2-2
clone size: .
D gene: .
CDR3 DNA: TGTGCCAGCTCTACCGGGGCCAACACCGGGGAGCTGTTTTTT
CDR3 protein: CASSTGANTGELFF

V gene: TRBV7-2
J gene: TRBJ1-1
clone size: .
D gene: TRBD1
CDR3 DNA: TGTGCCAGCAGCCAACCCACAGGGGCAGCTTTCTTT
CDR3 protein: CASSQPTGAAFF

V gene: TRBV19
J gene: TRBJ1-2
clone size: .
D gene: TRBD1
CDR3 DNA: TGTGCCAGTAGTATAGATAGGGACAGGGACTATGGCTACACCTTC
CDR3 protein: CASSIDRDRDYGYTF

V gene: TRBV7-9
J gene: TRBJ2-1
clone size: .
D gene: .
CDR3 DNA: TGTGCCAGCAGCCCATACTACCCCAACGATGAGCAGTTCTTC
CDR3 protein: CASSPYYPNDEQFF

V gene: TRBV12-3/TRBV12-4
J gene: TRBJ1-3
clone size: .
D gene: .
CDR3 DNA: TGTGCCAGCGCTCGATCCAGGGAACGCACCATATATTTT
CDR3 protein: CASARSRERTIYF

V gene: TRBV4-2
J gene: TRBJ1-5
clone size: .
D gene: .
CDR3 DNA: TGTGCCAGCAGCCAAAAGTGGGGGGGAAGCAATCAGCCCCAGCATTTT
CDR3 protein: CASSQKWGGSNQPQHF

V gene: TRBV7-2
J gene: TRBJ2-3
clone size: once
D gene: TRBD2
CDR3 DNA: TGTGCCAGCAGCTTTGCGCCTCGCCTAGCGGCTAGCACAGATACGCAGTATTTT
CDR3 protein: CASSFAPRLAASTDTQYF

V gene: TRBV5-4
J gene: TRBJ2-3
clone size: once
D gene: TRBD2
CDR3 DNA: TGTGCCAGCGTCGAGACTAGCGGGAGCACAGATACGCAGTATTTT
CDR3 protein: CASVETSGSTDTQYF

V gene: TRBV19
J gene: TRBJ1-1
clone size: .
D gene: TRBD1
CDR3 DNA: TGTGCCAGTAACAGGGGGGGGTCGAACACTGAAGCTTTCTTT
CDR3 protein: CASNRGGSNTEAFF

V gene: TRBV6-6
J gene: TRBJ1-6
clone size: .
D gene: .
CDR3 DNA: TGTGCCAGCAGCCAGGGAGTGGGAGCTTCACCCCTCCACTTT
CDR3 protein: CASSQGVGASPLHF

V gene: TRBV11-2
J gene: TRBJ2-7
clone size: .
D gene: TRBD2
CDR3 DNA: TGTGCCAGCAGCCCGGGACTAGGCTACGAGCAGTACTTC
CDR3 protein: CASSPGLGYEQYF

V gene: TRBV5-1
J gene: TRBJ1-6
clone size: .
D gene: .
CDR3 DNA: TGCGCCAGCAGCTTGGACCTCTCCTATAATTCACCCCTCCACTTT
CDR3 protein: CASSLDLSYNSPLHF

V gene: TRBV20-1
J gene: TRBJ2-3
clone size: .
D gene: .
CDR3 DNA: TGCAGTGCTAGAGATCGCGATACGCAGTATTTT
CDR3 protein: CSARDRDTQYF

V gene: TRBV2
J gene: TRBJ2-3
clone size: .
D gene: .
CDR3 DNA: TGTGCCAGCAGTGGTCTAGGGAAGGAAGCGGATACGCAGTATTTT
CDR3 protein: CASSGLGKEADTQYF

V gene: TRBV6-2/TRBV6-3
J gene: TRBJ2-1
clone size: .
D gene: TRBD2
CDR3 DNA: TGTGCCAGCAGTTTATGGCGGGGGGGCGATGAGCAGTTCTTC
CDR3 protein: CASSLWRGGDEQFF

V gene: TRBV7-9
J gene: TRBJ2-7
clone size: .
D gene: .
CDR3 DNA: TGTGCCAGCAGCTTATCATCAGGGGAGAGCGAGCAGTACTTC
CDR3 protein: CASSLSSGESEQYF

V gene: TRBV19
J gene: TRBJ1-5
clone size: .
D gene: TRBD1
CDR3 DNA: TGTGCCAGTAGCGACAGGGGGGCTGGCAATCAGCCCCAGCATTTT
CDR3 protein: CASSDRGAGNQPQHF

V gene: TRBV5-1
J gene: TRBJ2-1
clone size: once
D gene: .
CDR3 DNA: TGCGCCAGCAGTTGGTCAGGAGGCGATGAGCAGTTCTTC
CDR3 protein: CASSWSGGDEQFF

V gene: TRBV6-1
J gene: TRBJ1-3
clone size: .
D gene: .
CDR3 DNA: TGTGCCAGCAGTGATGGGGCGGGCAGGTCAAGCTCTGGAAACACCATATATTTT
CDR3 protein: CASSDGAGRSSSGNTIYF

V gene: TRBV7-6
J gene: TRBJ2-3
clone size: .
D gene: .
CDR3 DNA: TGTGCCAGCAGCTCAGCCCCGGACCTTAGCACAGATACGCAGTATTTT
CDR3 protein: CASSSAPDLSTDTQYF

V gene: TRBV4-2
J gene: TRBJ2-7
clone size: once
D gene: TRBD2
CDR3 DNA: TGTGCCAGCAGCCAAGCAACAGGCGGGGGCTACGAGCAGTACTTC
CDR3 protein: CASSQATGGGYEQYF

V gene: TRBV6-2/TRBV6-3
J gene: TRBJ2-7
clone size: .
D gene: .
CDR3 DNA: TGTGCCAGCAGTTGGACTGTCTCCTACGAGCAGTACTTC
CDR3 protein: CASSWTVSYEQYF

V gene: TRBV11-2
J gene: TRBJ2-3
clone size: .
D gene: TRBD2
CDR3 DNA: TGTGCCAGCAGCAGAGGATTAGGAGCGGGAGTAGATACGCAGTATTTT
CDR3 protein: CASSRGLGAGVDTQYF

V gene: TRBV6-5
J gene: TRBJ1-1
clone size: .
D gene: .
CDR3 DNA: TGTGCCAGCAGCTACTCGTCGGGGGCTGAAGCTTTCTTT
CDR3 protein: CASSYSSGAEAFF

V gene: TRBV5-1
J gene: TRBJ2-4
clone size: .
D gene: .
CDR3 DNA: TGCGCCAGCAGGGACGAGGGGTTAGCCAAAAACATTCAGTACTTC
CDR3 protein: CASRDEGLAKNIQYF

V gene: TRBV10-3
J gene: TRBJ1-1
clone size: .
D gene: .
CDR3 DNA: TGTGCCATCAGTAGGGCAGGGGCGAACACTGAAGCTTTCTTT
CDR3 protein: CAISRAGANTEAFF